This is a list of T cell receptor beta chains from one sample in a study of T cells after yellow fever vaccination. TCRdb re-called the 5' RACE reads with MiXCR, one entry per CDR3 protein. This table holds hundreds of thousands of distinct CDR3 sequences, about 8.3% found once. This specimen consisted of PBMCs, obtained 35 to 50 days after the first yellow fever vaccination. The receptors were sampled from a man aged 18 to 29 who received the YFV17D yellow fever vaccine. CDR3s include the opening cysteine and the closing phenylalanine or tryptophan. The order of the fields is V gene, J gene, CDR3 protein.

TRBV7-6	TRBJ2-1	CASSSRDSRNVEQFF
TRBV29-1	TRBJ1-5	CSVEDWGQPQHF
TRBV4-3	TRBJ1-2	CASSQESLGNYGYTF
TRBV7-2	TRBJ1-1	CASSYDRVNTEAFF
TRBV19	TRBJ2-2	CASHDDRGGTGELFF
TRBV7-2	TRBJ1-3	CASTLREVGNTIYF
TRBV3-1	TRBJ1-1	CASSQDSLNTEAFF
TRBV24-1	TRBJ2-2	CATSETGGPDGELFF
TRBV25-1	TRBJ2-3	CASSEFRWAGGSTDTQYF
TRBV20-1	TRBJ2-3	CSANRAQAGTDTQYF
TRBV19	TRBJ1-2	CASKGEDRITNYGYTF
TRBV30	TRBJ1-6	CAWSSSYNSPLHF
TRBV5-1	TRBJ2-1	CASRTTGTGNNEQFF
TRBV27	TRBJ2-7	CANRREQYF
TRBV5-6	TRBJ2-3	CASSFMGPDTQYF
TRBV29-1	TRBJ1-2	CSVETDNYGYTF
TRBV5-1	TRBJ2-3	CASSFRGATDTQYF
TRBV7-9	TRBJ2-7	CASSFSQTARGVYEQYF
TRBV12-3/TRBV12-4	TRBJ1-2	CASSLQGFYGYTF